Here is one T cell receptor beta chain with its context. The CDR3 length is 15 residues. V dropped 4 bases and J dropped 2 bases, with 14 bases sitting between them. The germline V gene encodes CDR1 SGHRS and CDR2 YFSETQ. Data came from immunoSEQ multiplex PCR; TCRdb stores just in-frame clones and leaves some out. The sample holds under 200,000 clones, 83% seen once. This specimen belongs to a study of blood T cell repertoires in COVID-19. Study details: Some COVID-19 samples were acute and others convalescent; all came from the United States, Italy and Spain. PBMCs, B-cell-depleted T cells, or T cells provided the cDNA or gDNA that made up the material.

The chain uses TRBV5-1 and TRBJ2-3; weak D call: TRBD1 (7 bases). The clonotype was recovered from an elderly woman with acute or convalescent COVID-19. Input material: peripheral blood. The CDR3: CASSPEGAATDTQYF. The CDR3 nucleotides read TGCGCCAGCAGCCCGGAGGGGGCGGCCACAGATACGCAGTATTTT.